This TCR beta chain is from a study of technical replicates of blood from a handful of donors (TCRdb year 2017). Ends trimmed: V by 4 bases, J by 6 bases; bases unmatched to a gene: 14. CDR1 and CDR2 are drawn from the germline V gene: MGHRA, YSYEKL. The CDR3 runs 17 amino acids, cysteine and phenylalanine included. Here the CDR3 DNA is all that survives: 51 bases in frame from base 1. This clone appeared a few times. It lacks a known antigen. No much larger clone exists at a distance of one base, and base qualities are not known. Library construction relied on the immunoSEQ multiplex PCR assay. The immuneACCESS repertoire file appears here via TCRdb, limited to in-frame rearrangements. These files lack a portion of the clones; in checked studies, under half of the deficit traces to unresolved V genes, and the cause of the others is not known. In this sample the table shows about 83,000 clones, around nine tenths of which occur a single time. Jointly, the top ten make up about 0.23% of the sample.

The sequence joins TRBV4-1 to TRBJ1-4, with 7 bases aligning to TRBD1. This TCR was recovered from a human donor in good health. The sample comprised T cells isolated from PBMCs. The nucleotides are TGCGCCAGCAGCCGCAAAACAAAGGGGGACAGAGATGAAAAACTGTTTTTT. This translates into CASSRKTKGDRDEKLFF.